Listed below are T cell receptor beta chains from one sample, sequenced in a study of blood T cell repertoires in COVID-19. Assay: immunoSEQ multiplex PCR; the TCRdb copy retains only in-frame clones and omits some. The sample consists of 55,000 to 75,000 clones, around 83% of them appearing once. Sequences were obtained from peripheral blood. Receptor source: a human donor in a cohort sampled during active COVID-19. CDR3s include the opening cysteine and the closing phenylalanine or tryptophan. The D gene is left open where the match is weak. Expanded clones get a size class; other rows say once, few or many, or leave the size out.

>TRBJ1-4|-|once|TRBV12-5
TGTGCTAGTGGTTTTGGGGCTGCTAATGAAAAACTGTTTTTT
CASGFGAANEKLFF
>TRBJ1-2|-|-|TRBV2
TGTGCCAGCAGCGTTGCGGACAGCGGTGGCTACACCTTC
CASSVADSGGYTF
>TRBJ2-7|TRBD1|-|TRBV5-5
TGTGCCAGCAGCTTGTCGGGACAGGGGATAGGGGGTGAGCAGTACTTC
CASSLSGQGIGGEQYF
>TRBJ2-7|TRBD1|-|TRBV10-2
TGCGCCAGCAAGCGTAGCGGACAGGGGGGGTACGAGCAGTACTTC
CASKRSGQGGYEQYF
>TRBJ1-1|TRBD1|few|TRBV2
TGTGCCAGCAGAGGGACAGGGAGTGACACTGAAGCTTTCTTT
CASRGTGSDTEAFF
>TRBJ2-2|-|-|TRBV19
TGTGCCACTAAACAGGGTAGGGAGCTGTTTTTT
CATKQGRELFF
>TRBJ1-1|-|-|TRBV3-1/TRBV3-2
TGTGCCAGCAGCCGTGGCGGGATCGCTGAAGCTTTCTTT
CASSRGGIAEAFF
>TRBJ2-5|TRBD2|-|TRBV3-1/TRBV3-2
TGTGCCAGCAGCCCTGGACTAGCGGGAGAAGAGACCCAGTACTTC
CASSPGLAGEETQYF
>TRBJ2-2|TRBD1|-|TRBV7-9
TGTGCCAGCAGACCGGGACAGCAAACCGGGGAGCTGTTTTTT
CASRPGQQTGELFF
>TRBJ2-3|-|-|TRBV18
TGTGCCAGCTCCCGGGATCAGGGGAGAACAGATACGCAGTATTTT
CASSRDQGRTDTQYF
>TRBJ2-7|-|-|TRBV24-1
TGTGCCACCAGTGACGGGTACGAGCAGTACTTC
CATSDGYEQYF
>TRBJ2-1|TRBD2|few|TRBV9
TGTGCCAGCAGCCCGGGGGGGAGCGGGTACAATGAGCAGTTCTTC
CASSPGGSGYNEQFF
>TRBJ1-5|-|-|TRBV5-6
TGTGCCAGCAGCTTGTGGCATCGAAATCAGCCCCAGCATTTT
CASSLWHRNQPQHF
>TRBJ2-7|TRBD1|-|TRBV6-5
TGTGCCAGCACCAAGGGGGCGGAAGCCTACGAGCAGTACTTC
CASTKGAEAYEQYF
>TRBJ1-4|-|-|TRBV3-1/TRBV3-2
TGTGCCAGCAGCCAAGATCTTTCGGGGGAAAAACTGTTTTTT
CASSQDLSGEKLFF
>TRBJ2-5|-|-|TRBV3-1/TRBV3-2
TGTGCCAGCAGTCCTACCCCTACTAGCTTTATTGAGACCCAGTACTTC
CASSPTPTSFIETQYF
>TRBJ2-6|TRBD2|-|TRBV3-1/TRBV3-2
TGTGCCAGCAGCCCGACTAGCGGGACATCTGGGGCCAACGTCCTGACTTTC
CASSPTSGTSGANVLTF
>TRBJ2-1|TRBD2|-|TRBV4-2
TGTGCCAGCAGCCAAGTTCTGACTAGCGGTTATAATGAGCAGTTCTTC
CASSQVLTSGYNEQFF
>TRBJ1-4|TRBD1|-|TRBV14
TGTGCCAGCAGCCAAGTCGGCAGGGGGCATGAAAAACTGTTTTTT
CASSQVGRGHEKLFF
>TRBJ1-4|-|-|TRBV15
TGTGCCACCAGCAGAGATCTGGGGGCAGTTAATGAAAAACTGTTTTTT
CATSRDLGAVNEKLFF
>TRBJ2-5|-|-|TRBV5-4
TGTGCCAGCAGCCCGCAAATCCAGGAGACCCAGTACTTC
CASSPQIQETQYF
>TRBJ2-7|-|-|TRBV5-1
TGCGCCAGCAGCTTGGTTAGCAGCTCCTACGAGCAGTACTTC
CASSLVSSSYEQYF
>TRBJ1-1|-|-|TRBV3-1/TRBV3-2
TGTGCCAGCAGCCTCGGGACACCGGATGAAGCTTTCTTT
CASSLGTPDEAFF
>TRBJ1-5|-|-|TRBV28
TGTGCCAGCAGTTCAGGAAATCAGCCCCAGCATTTT
CASSSGNQPQHF
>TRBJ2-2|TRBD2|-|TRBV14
TGTGCCAGCAGCCCGAGGACTAGCATCACCGGGGAGCTGTTTTTT
CASSPRTSITGELFF
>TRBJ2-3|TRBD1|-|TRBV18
TGTGCCAGCTCAGCCGGGACAGGGAAGACAGATACGCAGTATTTT
CASSAGTGKTDTQYF